This TCR beta chain was captured by sequencing in a study of response to subunit inactivated influenza vaccine. Study observations and caveats: The authors put forward the suggestion that each seasonal influenza vaccination may bring in only a limited number of new T cells.

The CDR3 runs to 16 residues. The V gene lost 1 base and the J gene lost 1 base, with 12 bases spanning the gap. Per germline, CDR1 SEHNR and CDR2 FQNEAQ (reference sequence). Regarding this clonotype: Its antigen remains unknown.

TCRdb redid the calling of the RT-PCR reads with MiXCR, one entry per CDR3 protein. The sample carries 650,000 to 850,000 distinct CDR3 sequences, over 11% recorded once. Sequences were derived from PBMCs from blood, sampled 14 to 15 days before vaccination. This clonotype was sampled from a man aged 50-59 years who received an inactivated influenza vaccine. V usage is TRBV7-9 and J usage is TRBJ2-3; D assignment may be TRBD1 or TRBD2 (5 bases each). This chain's CDR3 is CASSLDDGDGTDTQYF. For the CDR3, the DNA is TGTGCCAGCAGCTTAGATGACGGGGACGGCACAGATACGCAGTATTTT.